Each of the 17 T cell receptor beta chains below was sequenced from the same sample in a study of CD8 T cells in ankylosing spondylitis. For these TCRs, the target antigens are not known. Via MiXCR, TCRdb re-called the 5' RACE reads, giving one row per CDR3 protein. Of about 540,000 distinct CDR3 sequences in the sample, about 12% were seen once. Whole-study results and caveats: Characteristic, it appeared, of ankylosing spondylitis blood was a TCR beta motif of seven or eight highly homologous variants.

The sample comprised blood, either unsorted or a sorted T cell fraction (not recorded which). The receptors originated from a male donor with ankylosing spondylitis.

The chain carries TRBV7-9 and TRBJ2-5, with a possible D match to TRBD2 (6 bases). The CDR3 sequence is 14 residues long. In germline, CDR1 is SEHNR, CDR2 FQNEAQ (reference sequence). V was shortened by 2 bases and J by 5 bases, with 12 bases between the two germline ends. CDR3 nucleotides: TGTGCCAGCAGCTTACACTCTAGCGCGGAGACCCAGTACTTC. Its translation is CASSLHSSAETQYF.

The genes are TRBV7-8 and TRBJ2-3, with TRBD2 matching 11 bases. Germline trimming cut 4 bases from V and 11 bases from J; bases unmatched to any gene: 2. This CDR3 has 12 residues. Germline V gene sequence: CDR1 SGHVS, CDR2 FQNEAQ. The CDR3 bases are TGTGCCAGCAGCTCGGGACTAGCGGTGCAGTATTTT. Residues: CASSSGLAVQYF.

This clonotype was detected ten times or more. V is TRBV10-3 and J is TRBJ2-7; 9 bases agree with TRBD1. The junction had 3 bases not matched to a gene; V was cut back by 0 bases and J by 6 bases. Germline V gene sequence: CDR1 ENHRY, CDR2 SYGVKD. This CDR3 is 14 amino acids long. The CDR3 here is CAISESPDRGEQYF. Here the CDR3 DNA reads TGTGCCATCAGTGAGTCGCCGGACAGGGGCGAGCAGTACTTC.

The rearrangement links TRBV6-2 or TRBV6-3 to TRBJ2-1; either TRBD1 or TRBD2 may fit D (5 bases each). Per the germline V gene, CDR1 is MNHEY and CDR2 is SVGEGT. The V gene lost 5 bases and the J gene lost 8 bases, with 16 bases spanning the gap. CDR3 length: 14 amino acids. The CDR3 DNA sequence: TGTGCCAGCAGTGGATCTCCCCTGGGGGATGAGCAGTTCTTC. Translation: CASSGSPLGDEQFF.

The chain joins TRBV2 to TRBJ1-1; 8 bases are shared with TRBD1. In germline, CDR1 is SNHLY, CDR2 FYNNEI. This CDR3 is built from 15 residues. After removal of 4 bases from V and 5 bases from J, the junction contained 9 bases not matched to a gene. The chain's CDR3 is CASSARGQGWTEAFF. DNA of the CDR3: TGTGCCAGCAGTGCTCGTGGACAGGGTTGGACTGAAGCTTTCTTT.

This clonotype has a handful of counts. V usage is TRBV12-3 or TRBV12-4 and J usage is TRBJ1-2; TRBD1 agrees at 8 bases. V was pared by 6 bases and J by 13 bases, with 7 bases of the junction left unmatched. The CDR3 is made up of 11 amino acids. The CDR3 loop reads CASSTRTGFTF. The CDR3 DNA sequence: TGTGCCAGCAGCACGCGGACAGGGTTCACCTTC.

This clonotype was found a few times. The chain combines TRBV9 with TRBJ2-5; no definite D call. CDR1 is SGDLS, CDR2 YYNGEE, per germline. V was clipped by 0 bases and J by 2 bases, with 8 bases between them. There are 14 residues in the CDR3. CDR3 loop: CASSVGSLQETQYF. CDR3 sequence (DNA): TGTGCCAGCAGCGTAGGTTCCCTTCAAGAGACCCAGTACTTC.

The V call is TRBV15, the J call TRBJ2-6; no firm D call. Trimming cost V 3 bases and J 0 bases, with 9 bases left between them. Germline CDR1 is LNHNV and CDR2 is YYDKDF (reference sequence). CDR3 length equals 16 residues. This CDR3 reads CATSREISSGANVLTF. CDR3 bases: TGTGCCACCAGCAGGGAGATTTCCTCTGGGGCCAACGTCCTGACTTTC. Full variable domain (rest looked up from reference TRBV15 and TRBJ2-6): DAMVIQNPRYQVTQFGKPVTLSCSQTLNHNVMYWYQQKSSQAPKLLFHYYDKDFNNEADTPDNFQSRRPNTSFCFLDIRSPGLGDTAMYLCATSREISSGANVLTFGAGSRLTVL.

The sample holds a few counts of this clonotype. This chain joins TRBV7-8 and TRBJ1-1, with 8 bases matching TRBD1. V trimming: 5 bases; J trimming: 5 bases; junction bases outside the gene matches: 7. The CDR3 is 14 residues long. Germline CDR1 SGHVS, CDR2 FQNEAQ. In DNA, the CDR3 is TGTGCCAGCAGCACCTCGGACAGGGATACTGAAGCTTTCTTT. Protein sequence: CASSTSDRDTEAFF.

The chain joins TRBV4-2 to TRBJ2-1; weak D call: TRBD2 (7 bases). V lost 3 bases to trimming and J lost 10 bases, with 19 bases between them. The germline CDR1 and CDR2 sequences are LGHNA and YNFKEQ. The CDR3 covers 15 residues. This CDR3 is CASSQEGGMEREQFF. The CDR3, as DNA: TGTGCCAGCAGCCAGGAGGGGGGGATGGAAAGAGAGCAGTTCTTC.

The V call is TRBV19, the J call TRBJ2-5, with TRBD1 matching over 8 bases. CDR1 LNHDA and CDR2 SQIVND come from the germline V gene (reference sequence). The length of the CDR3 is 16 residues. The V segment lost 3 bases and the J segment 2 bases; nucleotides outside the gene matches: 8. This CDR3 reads CASSIGDRGVQETQYF. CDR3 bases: TGTGCCAGTAGTATCGGAGACAGGGGAGTGCAAGAGACCCAGTACTTC.

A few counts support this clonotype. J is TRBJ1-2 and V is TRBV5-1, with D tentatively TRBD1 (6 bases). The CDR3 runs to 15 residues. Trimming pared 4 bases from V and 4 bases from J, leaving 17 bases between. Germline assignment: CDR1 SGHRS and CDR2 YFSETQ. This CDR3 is CASSLYTGSPYGYTF. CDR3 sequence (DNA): TGCGCCAGCAGCCTATATACAGGGAGTCCCTATGGCTACACCTTC. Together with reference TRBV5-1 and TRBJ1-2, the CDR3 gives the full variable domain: KAGVTQTPRYLIKTRGQQVTLSCSPISGHRSVSWYQQTPGQGLQFLFEYFSETQRNKGNFPGRFSGRQFSNSRSEMNVSTLELGDSALYLCASSLYTGSPYGYTFGSGTRLTVV.

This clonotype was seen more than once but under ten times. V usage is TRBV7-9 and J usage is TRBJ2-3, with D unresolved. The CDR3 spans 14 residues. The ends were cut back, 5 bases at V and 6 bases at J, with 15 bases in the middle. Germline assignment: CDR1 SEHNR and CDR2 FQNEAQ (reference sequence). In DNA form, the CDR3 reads TGTGCCAGCAGCCTAAGGCACTACTCGGATACGCAGTATTTT. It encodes CASSLRHYSDTQYF.

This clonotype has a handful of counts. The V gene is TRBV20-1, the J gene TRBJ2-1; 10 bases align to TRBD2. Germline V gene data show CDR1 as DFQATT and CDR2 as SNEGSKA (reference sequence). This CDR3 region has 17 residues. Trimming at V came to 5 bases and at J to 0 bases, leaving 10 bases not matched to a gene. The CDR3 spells CSAYRLAGASSYNEQFF. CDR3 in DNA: TGCAGTGCTTATCGACTAGCGGGCGCGAGCTCCTACAATGAGCAGTTCTTC.

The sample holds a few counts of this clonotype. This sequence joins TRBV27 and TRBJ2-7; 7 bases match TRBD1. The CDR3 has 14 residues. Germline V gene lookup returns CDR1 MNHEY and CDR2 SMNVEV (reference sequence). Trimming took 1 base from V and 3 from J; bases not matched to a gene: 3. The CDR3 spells CASSLYPGGYEQYV. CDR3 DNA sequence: TGTGCCAGCAGTTTATACCCAGGGGGCTACGAGCAGTACGTC.

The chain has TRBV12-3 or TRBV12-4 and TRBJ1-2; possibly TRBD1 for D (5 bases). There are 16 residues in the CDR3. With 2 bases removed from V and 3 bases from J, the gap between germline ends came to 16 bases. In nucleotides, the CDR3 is TGTGCCAGCAGTTTATGGGCGGTGGGACGGGACTATGGCTACACCTTC. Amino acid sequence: CASSLWAVGRDYGYTF.

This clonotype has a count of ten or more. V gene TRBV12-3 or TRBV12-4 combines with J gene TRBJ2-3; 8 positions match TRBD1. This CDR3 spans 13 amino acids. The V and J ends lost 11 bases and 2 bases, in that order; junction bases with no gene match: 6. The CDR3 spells CAFAGGPTDTQYF. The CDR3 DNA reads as TGTGCCTTCGCAGGGGGCCCCACAGATACGCAGTATTTT.